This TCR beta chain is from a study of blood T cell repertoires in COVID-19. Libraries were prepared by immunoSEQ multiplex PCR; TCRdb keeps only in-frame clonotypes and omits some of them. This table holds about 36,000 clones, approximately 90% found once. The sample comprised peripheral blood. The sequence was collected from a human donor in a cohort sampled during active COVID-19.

The chain's CDR3 is CASSPSGLGSNEQFF. In DNA form, the CDR3 reads TGTGCCAGCAGCCCTAGCGGGCTTGGGAGCAATGAGCAGTTCTTC. V gene TRBV7-3 combines with J gene TRBJ2-1, with 8 bases that match TRBD2. Looked up from germline, CDR1 is SGHTA and CDR2 is FQGTGA. This CDR3 is built from 15 residues. V lost 5 bases, J lost 6 bases, and 9 bases stayed unmatched.